Presented here are 30 T cell receptor beta chains from one specimen sequenced in a study of OX40 agonist ivuxolimab in advanced cancers. Generated by immunoSEQ multiplex PCR, the TCRdb table keeps only in-frame clones and is missing some. Of about 58,000 clones in the sample, 75% to 90% were seen once. The starting material was CD4+ or CD8+ T cells sorted from blood, obtained in a trial of the OX40 agonist ivuxolimab. All receptors derive from an adult with an advanced solid tumor such as melanoma, head and neck, liver or kidney cancer.

The chain employs TRBV5-1 and TRBJ2-7; TRBD1 matches at 9 bases. The CDR3 length is 15 residues. Looked up from germline, CDR1 is SGHRS and CDR2 is YFSETQ. The V gene end was trimmed by 4 bases and the J gene end by 2 bases; junction bases not matched to a gene: 7. The CDR3 DNA follows: TGCGCCAGCAGCCGATCGGGACAGGGAACCTACGAGCAGTACTTC. Translation gives CASSRSGQGTYEQYF.

In regard to this clone: In the same sample, other DNA sequences code for this CDR3. This chain links TRBV28 with TRBJ1-5; D remains unclear. V was cut by 6 bases and J by 4 bases, with 4 bases left in between. Germline CDR1 is MDHEN and CDR2 is SYDVKM. The CDR3 runs to 11 residues. The CDR3 nucleotides read TGTGCCAGCAGCTTAAATCAGCCCCAGCATTTT. As protein: CASSLNQPQHF.

This clone was seen once. This chain joins TRBV15 and TRBJ1-6, with D hard to call. Germline V gene sequence: CDR1 LNHNV, CDR2 YYDKDF (reference sequence). The CDR3 loop spans 15 amino acids. Deletions cut 0 bases from V and 6 bases from J, with 9 bases between. The CDR3 DNA reads TGTGCCACCAGCAGAGAACAGACCCTTAATTCACCCCTCCACTTT. Translating gives CATSREQTLNSPLHF.

This chain uses TRBV18 with TRBJ2-1, with D possibly being TRBD1 or TRBD2 (7 bases each). This CDR3 is built from 15 residues. The germline CDR1 and CDR2 sequences are KGHSH and LQKENI. V gave up 6 bases and J gave up 5 bases, with 17 bases separating them. CDR3 in DNA: TGTGCCAGCTCCCAAGCCCCAGGGGGGGACAATGAGCAGTTCTTC. Translated, it gives CASSQAPGGDNEQFF.

The V gene is TRBV7-9, the J gene TRBJ2-4, with TRBD1 matching 7 bases. In germline, CDR1 is SEHNR, CDR2 FQNEAQ (reference sequence). The J segment lost 2 bases and the V segment lost 5 bases, leaving 6 bases of the junction unmatched. The CDR3 loop spans 15 amino acids. The CDR3 DNA follows: TGTGCCAGCAGCCCCCGAGGGGGCTCCAAAAACATTCAGTACTTC. Amino acids: CASSPRGGSKNIQYF. The full variable domain, its missing parts supplied by reference TRBV7-9 and TRBJ2-4, is DTGVSQNPRHKITKRGQNVTFRCDPISEHNRLYWYRQTLGQGPEFLTYFQNEAQLEKSRLLSDRFSAERPKGSFSTLEIQRTEQGDSAMYLCASSPRGGSKNIQYFGAGTRLSVL.

The chain combines TRBV5-6 with TRBJ1-3; D ambiguous. The CDR3 spans 17 residues. V shed 4 bases and J shed 0 bases, with 17 bases lying between them. Germline V gene data show CDR1 as SGHDT and CDR2 as YYEEEE. The CDR3 region has the DNA TGTGCCAGCAGCGCGACTGACCGACGGAGCTCTGGAAACACCATATATTTT. As protein: CASSATDRRSSGNTIYF. Combining the CDR3 with reference TRBV5-6 and TRBJ1-3 gives the whole variable domain DAGVTQSPTHLIKTRGQQVTLRCSPKSGHDTVSWYQQALGQGPQFIFQYYEEEERQRGNFPDRFSGHQFPNYSSELNVNALLLGDSALYLCASSATDRRSSGNTIYFGEGSWLTVV.

The chain is built from TRBV10-3 and TRBJ1-2, with TRBD1 as a possible D gene (6 bases). V lost 3 bases, J lost 3 bases, and 14 bases lay in between. The CDR3 is 15 amino acids. The germline V gene has CDR1 ENHRY and CDR2 SYGVKD. Here the CDR3 DNA reads TGTGCCATCAGTGACTTCGGGACAAGGGACTATGGCTACACCTTC. Translation gives CAISDFGTRDYGYTF.

The rearrangement joins TRBV7-2 to TRBJ1-1; D is ambiguous. Germline V gene sequence: CDR1 SGHTA, CDR2 FQGNSA. This CDR3 is 13 amino acids long. V was clipped by 5 bases and J by 5 bases, with 12 bases between them. CDR3 DNA: TGTGCCAGCAGCCCTTACCCGGGAACTGAAGCTTTCTTT. As protein: CASSPYPGTEAFF. The whole variable domain, filled in from reference TRBV7-2 and TRBJ1-1, reads GAGVSQSPSNKVTEKGKDVELRCDPISGHTALYWYRQSLGQGLEFLIYFQGNSAPDKSGLPSDRFSAERTGGSVSTLTIQRTQQEDSAVYLCASSPYPGTEAFFGQGTRLTVV.

Note on this clone: A junction boundary mismatches the germline segment, possibly from a read error. The same CDR3 is also encoded by other DNA sequences in this sample. J is TRBJ2-4 and V is TRBV5-6; 8 nucleotides align to TRBD2. CDR1 SGHDT and CDR2 YYEEEE come from the germline V gene. CDR3 length: 14 residues. This CDR3 reads CASSGGLAKNIQYF. The CDR3 DNA sequence: TGTGCTAGCAGCGGGGGCCTAGCCAAAAACATTCAGTACTTC.

The rearrangement joins TRBV5-4 to TRBJ2-7; D is tentatively TRBD1 or TRBD2 (5 bases each). Trimming shortened V by 4 bases and J by 6 bases, and 17 bases separated the two germline ends. The CDR3 contains 14 residues. From germline, CDR1 is SGHNT and CDR2 YYREEE (reference sequence). CDR3 sequence (DNA): TGTGCCAGCAGCGCTCAGATGGGGGAAGGCGAGCAGTACTTC. Translation: CASSAQMGEGEQYF.

The rearrangement links TRBV19 to TRBJ1-2; D gene uncertain. The CDR3 has 12 residues. Trimming cost V 6 bases and J 4 bases, with 9 bases left between them. CDR1 is LNHDA and CDR2 is SQIVND in the germline V gene (reference sequence). DNA for the CDR3: TGTGCCAGTAGGTACGACATCTATGGCTACACCTTC. It codes for CASRYDIYGYTF.

This clone is labeled as large (0.1 to 1%). The chain has TRBV5-5 and TRBJ2-7; D uncertain. CDR1 and CDR2 from the germline V gene are SGHKS and YYEKEE (reference sequence). The CDR3 length is 15 residues. The ends were cut back, 2 bases at V and 3 bases at J, with 15 bases in the middle. This CDR3 reads CASSFMPAGDYEQYF. The CDR3 DNA sequence: TGTGCCAGCAGCTTCATGCCAGCAGGAGACTACGAGCAGTACTTC.

The chain is built from TRBV15 and TRBJ2-7; 8 nucleotides align to TRBD1. Germline V gene sequence: CDR1 LNHNV, CDR2 YYDKDF (reference sequence). This CDR3 is built from 17 residues. Trimming took 0 bases from V and 2 from J; bases not matched to a gene: 9. DNA for the CDR3: TGTGCCACCAGCAGAGACTGGGGGACAGGCGGGGCCTACGAGCAGTACTTC. Translating gives CATSRDWGTGGAYEQYF.

The rearrangement links TRBV18 to TRBJ1-6, with D hard to call. The CDR3 is 16 amino acids. Germline-derived CDR1 and CDR2 are KGHSH and LQKENI. V lost 6 bases, J lost 10 bases, and 22 bases lay in between. The CDR3 protein is CASSPVGFESGSPLHF. The CDR3 DNA sequence: TGTGCCAGCTCCCCGGTGGGGTTTGAGTCTGGGTCACCCCTCCACTTT.

V gene TRBV6-1 combines with J gene TRBJ2-2; D uncertain. Germline CDR1 and CDR2: MNHNS and SASEGT. Trimming removed 3 bases from V and 5 bases from J, with 4 bases in between. This CDR3 comprises 12 residues. CDR3 residues: CASSDRTGELFF. For the CDR3, the DNA is TGTGCCAGCAGTGATCGAACCGGGGAGCTGTTTTTT.

A word on this clone: A junction boundary mismatches the germline segment, possibly from a read error. The chain links TRBV28 to TRBJ2-4; D tentatively fits TRBD1 or TRBD2 (5 bases each). The germline V gene encodes CDR1 MDHEN and CDR2 SYDVKM. The CDR3 spans 11 residues. The CDR3, as DNA: TGTGCCAGCAGTTTTCCGGAAACGGGACCCTTC. Its protein is CASSFPETGPF.

The J gene is TRBJ2-7, the V gene TRBV4-2; D assignment may be TRBD1 or TRBD2 (5 bases each). CDR3 length: 14 amino acids. Trimming shortened V by 4 bases and J by 2 bases, and 12 bases separated the two germline ends. The germline V gene has CDR1 LGHNA and CDR2 YNFKEQ. The CDR3 DNA is TGTGCCAGCAGCCCCGGGACGACGACCTACGAGCAGTACTTC. Its protein product is CASSPGTTTYEQYF.

The table lists this clone with a count of one. This chain connects TRBV7-8 to TRBJ1-3, with D hard to call. Deletions cut 4 bases from V and 3 bases from J, with 16 bases between. The germline V gene encodes CDR1 SGHVS and CDR2 FQNEAQ. The CDR3 totals 16 residues. The CDR3 region is CASSSRAGGFGNTIYF. DNA for the CDR3: TGTGCCAGCAGCTCCCGGGCAGGAGGATTTGGAAACACCATATATTTT.

The table lists this clone with a few counts. V gene TRBV30 combines with J gene TRBJ2-6; 8 nucleotides agree with TRBD1. Germline V gene data show CDR1 as GTSNPN and CDR2 as SVGIG (reference sequence). V trimming: 4 bases; J trimming: 4 bases; junction bases outside the gene matches: 12. CDR3 length: 17 amino acids. The CDR3: CAWTRGRGRPGANVLTF. Written as DNA, the CDR3 is TGTGCCTGGACCCGGGGCAGGGGGCGGCCAGGGGCCAACGTCCTGACTTTC.

V gene TRBV6-1 combines with J gene TRBJ1-4; D is perhaps TRBD1 (5 bases). CDR1 MNHNS and CDR2 SASEGT come from the germline V gene. The CDR3 runs to 15 residues. V lost 6 bases and J lost 2, with 13 bases in between. CDR3 region: CASSPSWGTNEKLFF. The CDR3 DNA reads as TGTGCCAGCAGCCCGTCCTGGGGGACTAATGAAAAACTGTTTTTT.

This CDR3 reads CASSLGLQETQYF. CDR3 bases: TGTGCCAGCTCATTGGGTCTCCAAGAGACCCAGTACTTC. V is TRBV18 and J is TRBJ2-5; D is unclear. Per the germline V gene, CDR1 is KGHSH and CDR2 is LQKENI. CDR3 length: 13 amino acids. V was pared by 5 bases and J by 1 base, with 8 bases between.

The V gene is TRBV7-3, the J gene TRBJ2-3; 7 bases agree with TRBD2. There are 14 residues in the CDR3. The V gene end was trimmed by 5 bases and the J gene end by 5 bases; junction bases not matched to a gene: 7. CDR1 SGHTA and CDR2 FQGTGA come from the germline V gene. Written as DNA, the CDR3 is TGTGCCAGCAGCCGCCAGGCGGGGGAAGATACGCAGTATTTT. It specifies CASSRQAGEDTQYF.

This clone was counted a single time. This chain links TRBV7-8 with TRBJ1-1; D is undetermined. Germline CDR1 and CDR2: SGHVS and FQNEAQ. CDR3 size: 15 residues. V was clipped by 4 bases and J by 4 bases, with 16 bases between them. CDR3 protein: CASSSEQRWGTEAFF. CDR3 sequence (DNA): TGTGCCAGCAGCTCCGAACAGCGGTGGGGCACTGAAGCTTTCTTT.

This clone was detected a few times. CDR3 DNA: TGTGCCAGCAGTTTTGATGTTGGGGCTGAAGCTTTCTTT. Its protein product is CASSFDVGAEAFF. The rearrangement links TRBV6-5 to TRBJ1-1; no clear D. The CDR3 loop spans 13 amino acids. CDR1 and CDR2 (germline): MNHEY, SVGAGI. The ends were cut back, 4 bases at V and 6 bases at J, with 12 bases in the middle.

The chain has TRBV2 and TRBJ2-1, with TRBD2 identical over 10 bases. The CDR3 is 14 residues long. After removal of 8 bases from V and 3 bases from J, the junction contained 4 bases not matched to a gene. CDR1 SNHLY and CDR2 FYNNEI come from the germline V gene. In DNA form, the CDR3 reads TGTGCCAGCCGTAGCGGGGGGCTCTACAATGAGCAGTTCTTC. This encodes CASRSGGLYNEQFF.

This clone was counted a single time. V gene TRBV5-1 combines with J gene TRBJ2-1, with TRBD2 matching over 12 bases. Per germline, CDR1 SGHRS and CDR2 YFSETQ. The CDR3 length is 14 residues. Trimming cost V 7 bases and J 4 bases; bases outside gene matches: 3. In DNA, the CDR3 is TGCGCCAGCGGCCTAGCGGGGGGGTACAATGAGCAGTTCTTC. Its translation is CASGLAGGYNEQFF.

This clone was recorded once. The chain has TRBV30 and TRBJ1-5; D is undetermined. CDR3 length equals 13 residues. Between the trimmed V and J ends, which lost 2 bases and 1 base, there was a span of 6 bases. Germline loops: CDR1 GTSNPN, CDR2 SVGIG (reference sequence). CDR3 bases: TGTGCCTGGAGTAAAGGGAGCAATCAGCCCCAGCATTTT. As protein: CAWSKGSNQPQHF.

The genes are TRBV9 and TRBJ1-1, with D possibly being TRBD1 (6 bases). V dropped 2 bases and J dropped 7 bases, with 12 bases sitting between them. CDR1 SGDLS and CDR2 YYNGEE come from the germline V gene. This CDR3 region has 13 residues. The CDR3 loop is CASSVQGFGEAFF. The DNA of the CDR3 is TGTGCCAGCAGCGTCCAGGGGTTCGGTGAAGCTTTCTTT.

The genes are TRBV27 and TRBJ1-1; D not resolved. CDR1 MNHEY and CDR2 SMNVEV come from the germline V gene (reference sequence). CDR3 size: 19 residues. V was cut by 4 bases and J by 0 bases, with 24 bases left in between. The CDR3 coding sequence is TGTGCCAGCAGTTCGAGAAAGAGGCCATCCGGCGGCATGAACACTGAAGCTTTCTTT. Amino acid sequence: CASSSRKRPSGGMNTEAFF.

The chain employs TRBV27 and TRBJ2-5, with D possibly called TRBD1 or TRBD2 (6 bases each). Trimming left V 3 bases short and J 5 bases short, with 13 bases between. In germline, CDR1 is MNHEY, CDR2 SMNVEV (reference sequence). The CDR3 sequence is 14 residues long. The CDR3 DNA reads as TGTGCCAGCAGTTTGGGGGGCTCGAAGGAGACCCAGTACTTC. It encodes CASSLGGSKETQYF.